This record concerns one T cell receptor beta chain sequence. The target antigen is unknown. The source of the sample is a study of radiotherapy plus CTLA-4 blockade in lung cancer. Only in-frame clones appear in the TCRdb table, and some are missing; sequencing was by immunoSEQ multiplex PCR. The table shows about 46,000 clones, with approximately 80% occurring only once. Germline V gene lookup returns CDR1 SEHNR and CDR2 FQNEAQ (reference sequence). Deletions cut 5 bases from V and 5 bases from J, with 15 bases between. The CDR3 consists of 14 residues. People whose metastatic non-small-cell lung cancer was chemo-refractory got focal radiation along with CTLA-4 blockade by ipilimumab. General observations from the study: Some TCR clones had been derived from tumors. These clones expanded in peripheral blood after radiotherapy plus ipilimumab.

This chain uses TRBV7-9 with TRBJ2-5; no reliable D call. The sequenced sample was peripheral blood, obtained from a patient treated with radiotherapy plus ipilimumab. This sequence originates from a human donor with non-small cell lung cancer whose response to radiotherapy plus ipilimumab could not be evaluated. The CDR3 nucleotides read TGTGCCAGCAGCCCCCTGGCTATGCGGGAGACCCAGTACTTC. Translating it yields CASSPLAMRETQYF.